The subject of this entry is one TCR beta chain. These data come from a study of blood T cell repertoires in COVID-19. The table came from immunoSEQ multiplex PCR; TCRdb's copy has only in-frame clones and leaves some out. The sample carries roughly 150,000 clones, just under 80% recorded once. The V gene lost 3 bases and the J gene lost 0 bases, with 9 bases spanning the gap. From germline, CDR1 is DFQATT and CDR2 SNEGSKA (reference sequence). This CDR3 is 14 amino acids long. The specimen was peripheral blood. This TCR was recovered from a woman aged 80 or over with acute or convalescent COVID-19. V and J are TRBV20-1 and TRBJ1-3; D may be TRBD1 (5 bases). CDR3 DNA: TGCAGTGCTAGTCCAGGGAACTCTGGAAACACCATATATTTT. It specifies CSASPGNSGNTIYF.